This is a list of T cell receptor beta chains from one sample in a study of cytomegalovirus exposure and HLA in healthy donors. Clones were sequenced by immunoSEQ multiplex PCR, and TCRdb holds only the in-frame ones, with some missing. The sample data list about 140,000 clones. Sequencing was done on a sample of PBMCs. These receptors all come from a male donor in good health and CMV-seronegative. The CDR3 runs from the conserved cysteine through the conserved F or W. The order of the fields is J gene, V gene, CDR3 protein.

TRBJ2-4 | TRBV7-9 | CASSLGGEGIAKNIQYF
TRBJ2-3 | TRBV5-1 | CASSVGGVAGGPVDTQYF
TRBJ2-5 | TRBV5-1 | CASSYGGVEETQYF
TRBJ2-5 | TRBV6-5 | CASGTPVEYF
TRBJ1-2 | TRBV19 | CASRGFYGYTF
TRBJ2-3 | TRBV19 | CASSRTPIDTQYF
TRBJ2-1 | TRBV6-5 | CATMGARFWFF
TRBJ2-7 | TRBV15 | CATSRRGTSGRFGYEQYF
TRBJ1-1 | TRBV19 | CASSIAGQWRSGHRIEAFF
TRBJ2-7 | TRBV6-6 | CASSYKHRDNEQYF
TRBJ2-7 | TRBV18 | CASSLNRVEHEQYF
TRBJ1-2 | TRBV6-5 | CASSTPAAGAYGYTF
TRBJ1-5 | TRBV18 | CASSPSGKPIQPQHF
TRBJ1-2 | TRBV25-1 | CASNGQGFGGYTF
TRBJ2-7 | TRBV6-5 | CASRTATLGDYEQYF
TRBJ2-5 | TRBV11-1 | CASSLRTGQETQYF
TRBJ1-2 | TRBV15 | CATSRDLETEYGYTF
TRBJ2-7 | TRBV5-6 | CASSLDPDRGVYEQYF
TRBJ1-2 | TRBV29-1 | CSVEDRGYGYTF
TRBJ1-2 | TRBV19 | CASRITGLPEGYTF
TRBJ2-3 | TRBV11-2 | CASSLNGVYTDTQYF
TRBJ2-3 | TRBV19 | CASSMGQYTDTQYF
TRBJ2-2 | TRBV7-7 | CASSRTDANTGELFF
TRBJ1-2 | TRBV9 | CASSPGGGLDGYTF
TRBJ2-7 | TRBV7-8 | CASSNRGAAYEQYF
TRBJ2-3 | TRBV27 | CASSFGLRTNTDTQYF
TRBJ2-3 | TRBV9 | CASSVVANRGTDTQYF
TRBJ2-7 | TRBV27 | CASTSPGQGYGEQYF
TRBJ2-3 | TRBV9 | CASSVPSSGGNTDTQYF
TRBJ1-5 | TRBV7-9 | CASSPGDRGDQPQHF
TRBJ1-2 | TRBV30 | CAWIAEPTGGYTF
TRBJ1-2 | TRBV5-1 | CASSLDRANYGYTF
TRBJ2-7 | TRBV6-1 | CASTLGQSSYEQYF
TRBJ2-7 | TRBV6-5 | CASRRLGRESYEQYF
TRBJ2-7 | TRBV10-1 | CATTPGGSEGRPYEQYF
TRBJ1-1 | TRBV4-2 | CASSQEGDRRTEAFF
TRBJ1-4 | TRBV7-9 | CASSLAQGEGTTNEKLFF
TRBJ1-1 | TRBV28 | CASSFGTEAFF
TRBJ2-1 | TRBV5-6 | CASSPAGYNEQFF